These 5 T cell receptor beta chains came from one sample sequenced in a study of cytomegalovirus exposure and HLA in healthy donors. The study ran its PCR with 60 Vbeta and 13 Jbeta primers. The protocol was immunoSEQ multiplex PCR, while the TCRdb copy is restricted to in-frame clones and leaves out a portion. The sample has nearly 110,000 clones; around 67% are singletons. Input material: PBMCs. Every receptor here comes from a woman between 40 and 55 years old in good health and CMV-seropositive.

J is TRBJ1-2 and V is TRBV30; no definite D call. The CDR3 spans 12 residues. CDR1 is GTSNPN, CDR2 SVGIG, per germline (reference sequence). Deletions cut 1 base from V and 4 bases from J, with 7 bases between. CDR3 sequence (DNA): TGTGCCTGGAGTGCGGGGATCTATGGCTACACCTTC. Encoded protein: CAWSAGIYGYTF.

This chain connects TRBV5-6 to TRBJ1-2, with 10 bases that match TRBD1. V gave up 5 bases and J gave up 3 bases; unmatched junction bases: 10. CDR1 SGHDT and CDR2 YYEEEE come from the germline V gene. The length of the CDR3 is 16 residues. The CDR3 DNA is TGTGCCAGCAGGGTCCGGGACAGGGGCACATACTATGGCTACACCTTC. Its translation is CASRVRDRGTYYGYTF.

This clone was picked up a small number of times. The chain combines TRBV7-2 with TRBJ2-2; D perhaps matches TRBD1 (6 bases). V lost 6 bases and J 5 bases, leaving 10 bases between the germline ends. Germline CDR1 reads SGHTA; CDR2 reads FQGNSA. The CDR3 covers 13 residues. CDR3 sequence (DNA): TGTGCCAGCAGAACAGGGTTGACCGGGGAGCTGTTTTTT. Translated, it gives CASRTGLTGELFF.

This clone appeared a single time. The chain has TRBV30 and TRBJ1-5; weak D call: TRBD1 (6 bases). Germline V gene data show CDR1 as GTSNPN and CDR2 as SVGIG (reference sequence). The CDR3 has 15 amino acids. With 6 bases removed from V and 3 bases from J, the gap between germline ends came to 18 bases. CDR3 loop: CACGGGPRFNQPQHF. In DNA form, the CDR3 reads TGTGCCTGCGGGGGGGGGCCCCGTTTCAATCAGCCCCAGCATTTT.

This sequence joins TRBV5-4 and TRBJ1-4, with D unresolved. CDR1 SGHNT and CDR2 YYREEE come from the germline V gene (reference sequence). The CDR3 contains 17 residues. V lost 0 bases and J 0 bases, leaving 12 bases between the germline ends. In DNA form, the CDR3 reads TGTGCCAGCAGCTTGGGAATTGGGCAAACAACTAATGAAAAACTGTTTTTT. Translated: CASSLGIGQTTNEKLFF.